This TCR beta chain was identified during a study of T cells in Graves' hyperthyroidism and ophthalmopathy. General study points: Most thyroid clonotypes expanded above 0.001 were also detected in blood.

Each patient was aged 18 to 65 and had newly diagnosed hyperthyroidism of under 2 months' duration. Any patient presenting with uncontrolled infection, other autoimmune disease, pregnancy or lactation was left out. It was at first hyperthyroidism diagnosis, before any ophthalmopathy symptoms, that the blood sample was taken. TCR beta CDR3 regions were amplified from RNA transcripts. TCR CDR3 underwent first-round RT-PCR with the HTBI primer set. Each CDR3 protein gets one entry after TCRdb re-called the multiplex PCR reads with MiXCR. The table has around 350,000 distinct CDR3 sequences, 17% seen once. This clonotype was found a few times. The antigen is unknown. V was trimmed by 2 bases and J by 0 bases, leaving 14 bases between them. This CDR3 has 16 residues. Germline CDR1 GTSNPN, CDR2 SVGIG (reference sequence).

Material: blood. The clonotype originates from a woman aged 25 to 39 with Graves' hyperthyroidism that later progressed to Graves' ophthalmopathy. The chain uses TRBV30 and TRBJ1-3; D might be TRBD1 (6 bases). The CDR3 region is CAWSKVTGLSGNTIYF. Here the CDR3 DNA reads TGTGCCTGGAGTAAGGTGACAGGTCTCTCTGGAAACACCATATATTTT.